These 29 T cell receptor beta chains originate from one sample sequenced in a study of blood T cell repertoires in COVID-19. Using immunoSEQ multiplex PCR, the repertoire was profiled, and TCRdb retains in-frame clones only, with some absent. The sample includes roughly 120,000 clones, around 79% of them seen just once. What was sequenced was peripheral blood. Source of these receptors: an elderly woman with active or convalescent COVID-19.

V is TRBV19 and J is TRBJ1-5, with D uncertain. Trimming removed 5 bases at V and 0 bases at J, with 8 bases between. Germline V gene lookup returns CDR1 LNHDA and CDR2 SQIVND (reference sequence). The CDR3 is 14 amino acids. CDR3 DNA sequence: TGTGCCAGTAGTTTCCCCTATAGCAATCAGCCCCAGCATTTT. It codes for CASSFPYSNQPQHF. The whole variable domain, remainder taken from reference TRBV19 and TRBJ1-5, is DGGITQSPKYLFRKEGQNVTLSCEQNLNHDAMYWYRQDPGQGLRLIYYSQIVNDFQKGDIAEGYSVSREKKESFPLTVTSAQKNPTAFYLCASSFPYSNQPQHFGDGTRLSIL.

The V and J genes are TRBV4-3 and TRBJ2-1; possibly TRBD2 for D (6 bases). Trimming removed 0 bases at V and 6 bases at J, with 15 bases between. CDR1 is LGHNA, CDR2 YSLEER, per germline. This CDR3 contains 16 residues. The CDR3 here is CASSQDWTGEVNEQFF. The CDR3 DNA follows: TGCGCCAGCAGCCAAGATTGGACCGGGGAGGTCAATGAGCAGTTCTTC.

The rearrangement uses TRBV6-5 and TRBJ1-2, with TRBD1 as a possible D gene (5 bases). The CDR3 contains 16 residues. With 2 bases removed from V and 1 base from J, the gap between germline ends came to 14 bases. CDR1 is MNHEY and CDR2 is SVGAGI in the germline V gene. The CDR3 sequence: CASSYTAWQGNYGYTF. The CDR3 nucleotides are TGTGCCAGCAGTTACACCGCGTGGCAGGGTAACTATGGCTACACCTTC.

The chain employs TRBV5-4 and TRBJ2-1, with D possibly being TRBD2 (5 bases). V dropped 0 bases and J dropped 4 bases, with 11 bases sitting between them. Germline assignment: CDR1 SGHNT and CDR2 YYREEE (reference sequence). The length of the CDR3 is 15 residues. CDR3 protein: CASSLDQRPYNEQFF. CDR3 sequence (DNA): TGTGCCAGCAGCTTGGACCAGCGGCCGTACAATGAGCAGTTCTTC.

This clone was seen only once. CDR3 coding DNA: TGTGCCACCAGCGGCAACAGGGGGGTTAATGAAAAACTGTTTTTT. It translates to CATSGNRGVNEKLFF. The chain is built from TRBV15 and TRBJ1-4, with TRBD1 matching 8 bases. The CDR3 has 15 residues. Germline trimming cut 5 bases from V and 4 bases from J; bases unmatched to any gene: 6. CDR1 is LNHNV and CDR2 is YYDKDF in the germline V gene (reference sequence).

The V and J genes are TRBV7-8 and TRBJ2-7, with D perhaps TRBD1 (6 bases). The CDR3 is 13 residues long. V lost 5 bases, J lost 4 bases, and 12 bases lay in between. Germline V gene lookup returns CDR1 SGHVS and CDR2 FQNEAQ. The CDR3 loop reads CASSVTQGYEQYF. As DNA, the CDR3 is TGTGCCAGCAGCGTAACACAGGGTTACGAGCAGTACTTC. Full variable domain (outside the CDR3, taken from reference TRBV7-8 and TRBJ2-7): GAGVSQSPRYKVAKRGQDVALRCDPISGHVSLFWYQQALGQGPEFLTYFQNEAQLDKSGLPSDRFFAERPEGSVSTLKIQRTQQEDSAVYLCASSVTQGYEQYFGPGTRLTVT.

There are a few counts of this clone. The J gene is TRBJ1-1, the V gene TRBV6-1; 7 nucleotides agree with TRBD1. Trimming took 3 bases from V and 5 from J; bases not matched to a gene: 0. This CDR3 has 12 amino acids. Germline V gives CDR1 MNHNS, CDR2 SASEGT. The CDR3 region has the DNA TGTGCCAGCAGTGAGACAGGGACTGAAGCTTTCTTT. It codes for CASSETGTEAFF.

This chain links TRBV4-1 with TRBJ2-1; 12 bases are a match to TRBD2. Trimming at V came to 5 bases and at J to 4 bases, leaving 3 bases not matched to a gene. Germline V CDR1 and CDR2: MGHRA, YSYEKL. CDR3 size: 15 residues. The chain's CDR3 is CASSGLAGFYNEQFF. In DNA, the CDR3 is TGCGCCAGCAGCGGACTAGCGGGATTTTACAATGAGCAGTTCTTC.

The sample holds a few counts of this clone. This rearrangement joins TRBV21-1 to TRBJ2-5; the D segment call TRBD1 is taken from the table without a DNA check. TRBV21-1 has pseudogene status. CDR3 length: 15 amino acids. The CDR3: CASSKLAPSLETQYF. The CDR3, as DNA: TGTGCCAGCAGCAAACTGGCTCCCTCCCTCGAGACCCAGTACTTC.

V gene TRBV5-1 combines with J gene TRBJ2-1, with D maybe TRBD1 (5 bases). Germline V gene data show CDR1 as SGHRS and CDR2 as YFSETQ. The CDR3 sequence is 13 residues long. Trimming took 3 bases from V and 6 from J, leaving 10 bases between them. This CDR3 reads CASSSQVSNEQFF. CDR3 coding DNA: TGCGCCAGCAGCTCACAGGTCAGCAATGAGCAGTTCTTC.

J is TRBJ2-3 and V is TRBV5-1; 10 positions agree with TRBD1. CDR1 SGHRS and CDR2 YFSETQ come from the germline V gene. This CDR3 has 15 residues. Unmatched junction bases numbered 1, after V lost 0 bases and J lost 3 bases. The CDR3 bases are TGCGCCAGCAGCTTGGGACAGGGGGCAACAGATACGCAGTATTTT. Its protein is CASSLGQGATDTQYF.

This rearrangement joins TRBV6-5 to TRBJ1-1, with D possibly being TRBD1 (5 bases). The CDR3 extends over 14 amino acids. Germline CDR1 MNHEY, CDR2 SVGAGI. V gave up 2 bases and J gave up 7 bases, with 14 bases separating them. The CDR3, as DNA: TGTGCCAGCAGTTACGAAGGGGCGCGCAGTGAAGCTTTCTTT. As protein: CASSYEGARSEAFF.

J is TRBJ2-7 and V is TRBV3-1 (or the pseudogene TRBV3-2); possible D gene TRBD1, 6 bases. Germline CDR1 LGHDT, CDR2 YNNKEL (reference sequence). Trimming pared 1 base from V and 2 bases from J, leaving 15 bases between. CDR3 size: 16 residues. CDR3 bases: TGTGCCAGCAGCCAAGGGCTTGGGGGCCTGGCCTACGAGCAGTACTTC. Protein product: CASSQGLGGLAYEQYF.

The chain uses TRBV28 and TRBJ2-7; D uncertain. The germline gives CDR1 MDHEN, CDR2 SYDVKM. This CDR3 spans 14 amino acids. Trimming removed 2 bases at V and 1 base at J, with 9 bases between. The CDR3 DNA reads TGTGCCAGCAGTTTAGGCGGTGGATCCTACGAGCAGTACTTC. Its protein product is CASSLGGGSYEQYF.

This clone was counted a single time. The chain links TRBV18 to TRBJ1-2; possible D gene TRBD1, 5 bases. This CDR3 has 13 amino acids. Germline CDR1 KGHSH, CDR2 LQKENI. Trimming cost V 1 base and J 6 bases, with 9 bases left between them. The CDR3 protein is CASSPRSRDGYTF. The CDR3 nucleotides are TGTGCCAGCTCACCACGCAGCAGGGATGGCTACACCTTC.

The rearrangement joins TRBV7-3 to TRBJ2-7; 9 positions agree with TRBD2. Germline V CDR1 and CDR2: SGHTA, FQGTGA. V was clipped by 3 bases and J by 2 bases; unmatched bases: 5. This CDR3 is built from 15 residues. In DNA form, the CDR3 reads TGTGCCAGCAGCTTGGATGCTAGCGGGGCCTACGAGCAGTACTTC. This translates into CASSLDASGAYEQYF.

This sequence joins TRBV2 and TRBJ2-1; 7 nucleotides match TRBD2. The V and J ends lost 5 bases and 1 base, in that order; junction bases with no gene match: 2. The germline gives CDR1 SNHLY, CDR2 FYNNEI. The CDR3 length is 14 residues. CDR3 sequence (DNA): TGTGCCAGCAGTTTCGGGGGGTCCTACAATGAGCAGTTCTTC. It translates to CASSFGGSYNEQFF.

The chain combines TRBV10-3 with TRBJ2-1, with 10 bases lining up with TRBD2. This CDR3 contains 19 residues. Germline assignment: CDR1 ENHRY and CDR2 SYGVKD. The trim removed 8 bases at V and 6 bases at J, leaving 22 bases unmatched. The CDR3 bases are TGTGCCATCGCTCGGGGCAGGGGGTTAGCGGGAGGCTTGGCCAATGAGCAGTTCTTC. Translation gives CAIARGRGLAGGLANEQFF.

This chain connects TRBV28 to TRBJ2-3; TRBD2 aligns across 11 bases. V was clipped by 2 bases and J by 0 bases; unmatched bases: 7. The CDR3 spans 18 residues. Germline CDR1 MDHEN, CDR2 SYDVKM. The CDR3 DNA reads TGTGCCAGCAGTTTAATACTAGCGGGAGTGAGTAGCACAGATACGCAGTATTTT. Its protein product is CASSLILAGVSSTDTQYF.

This clone was counted a single time. The chain uses TRBV28 and TRBJ2-7; TRBD2 agrees at 7 bases. V dropped 4 bases and J dropped 6; count of bases not matched to a gene: 12. This CDR3 region has 15 residues. Germline V gene sequence: CDR1 MDHEN, CDR2 SYDVKM. The CDR3 spells CASSSSTGGQTEQYF. In nucleotides, the CDR3 is TGTGCCAGCAGTTCATCCACGGGAGGACAAACCGAGCAGTACTTC.

This chain connects TRBV25-1 to TRBJ1-1, with D unclear. Trimming took 1 base from V and 0 from J, leaving 9 bases between them. Germline CDR1 is MGHDK and CDR2 is SYGVNS. This CDR3 has 15 amino acids. The CDR3 DNA reads TGTGCCAGCAGTGAATTGGGCTTCTTGAACACTGAAGCTTTCTTT. As protein: CASSELGFLNTEAFF.

This chain links TRBV12-5 with TRBJ1-2; a weak D match, TRBD1 (6 bases). CDR3 size: 14 residues. In germline, CDR1 is LGHNT, CDR2 FRNRAP. V gave up 4 bases and J gave up 7 bases, with 16 bases separating them. CDR3 nucleotide sequence: TGTGCTAGTGGTTCTCCCTACAGGGTAGCTGGCTACACCTTC. Translating it yields CASGSPYRVAGYTF.

The rearrangement uses TRBV11-3 and TRBJ2-1; 7 bases fit TRBD2. Germline V gives CDR1 SGHNT, CDR2 YENEEA. This CDR3 comprises 19 residues. Trimming removed 3 bases from V and 0 bases from J; junction bases left unmatched: 14. The chain's CDR3 is CASSFASGTETSSYNEQFF. Here the CDR3 DNA reads TGTGCCAGCAGCTTTGCCAGCGGGACTGAAACAAGCTCCTACAATGAGCAGTTCTTC.

This clone appeared a few times. V is TRBV4-1 and J is TRBJ2-7, with 9 positions matching TRBD1. CDR1 and CDR2 from the germline V gene are MGHRA and YSYEKL. Losses at the gene ends were 6 bases for V and 4 bases for J; bases not matched to a gene: 10. The CDR3 is 15 residues long. CDR3 nucleotides: TGCGCCAGCAGTAGTTACGGGACAGGGAATTACGAGCAGTACTTC. Protein: CASSSYGTGNYEQYF.

This clone was seen only a few times. The chain couples TRBV5-1 to TRBJ2-3; TRBD1 is a possible D gene (7 bases). The CDR3 is made up of 15 amino acids. Trimming took 0 bases from V and 4 from J, leaving 12 bases between them. Germline V lookup: CDR1 SGHRS, CDR2 YFSETQ. The CDR3 DNA is TGCGCCAGCAGCTTGGGACTAGGGGGCGCAGATACGCAGTATTTT. Translated, it gives CASSLGLGGADTQYF.

CDR3 bases: TGTGCCAGCAGCAACAGGCTAGCGGAGAACACCGGGGAGCTGTTTTTT. Translation gives CASSNRLAENTGELFF. This rearrangement joins TRBV5-8 to TRBJ2-2; TRBD2 matches at 7 bases. This CDR3 comprises 16 residues. J gave up 1 base and V 4 bases, and 7 bases lay outside the gene matches. Germline V gene sequence: CDR1 SGHTS, CDR2 YDEGEE.

The count of this clone is one. The rearrangement links TRBV19 to TRBJ1-2; a possible D gene is TRBD1 (6 bases). CDR1 is LNHDA, CDR2 SQIVND, per germline (reference sequence). V lost 4 bases and J 3 bases, leaving 18 bases between the germline ends. This CDR3 has 16 amino acids. The CDR3 nucleotides are TGTGCCAGTAGTAAAGTCGGCAGGGGATATGACTATGGCTACACCTTC. Its protein product is CASSKVGRGYDYGYTF.

This sequence joins TRBV7-3 and TRBJ1-1, with D unresolved. V lost 4 bases, J lost 0 bases, and 6 bases lay in between. Per the germline V gene, CDR1 is SGHTA and CDR2 is FQGTGA. The CDR3 consists of 13 residues. CDR3 coding DNA: TGTGCCAGCAGCTACGACATGAACACTGAAGCTTTCTTT. This sequence encodes CASSYDMNTEAFF. Full variable domain (outside the CDR3, taken from reference TRBV7-3 and TRBJ1-1): GAGVSQTPSNKVTEKGKYVELRCDPISGHTALYWYRQSLGQGPEFLIYFQGTGAADDSGLPNDRFFAVRPEGSVSTLKIQRTERGDSAVYLCASSYDMNTEAFFGQGTRLTVV.

This chain links TRBV18 with TRBJ1-1, with D perhaps matching TRBD1 (6 bases). The germline CDR1 and CDR2 sequences are KGHSH and LQKENI. The CDR3 is 15 residues long. Trimming cost V 0 bases and J 0 bases, with 8 bases left between them. The CDR3 nucleotides read TGTGCCAGCTCACCACCGGGGGCCCTGAACACTGAAGCTTTCTTT. This sequence encodes CASSPPGALNTEAFF.